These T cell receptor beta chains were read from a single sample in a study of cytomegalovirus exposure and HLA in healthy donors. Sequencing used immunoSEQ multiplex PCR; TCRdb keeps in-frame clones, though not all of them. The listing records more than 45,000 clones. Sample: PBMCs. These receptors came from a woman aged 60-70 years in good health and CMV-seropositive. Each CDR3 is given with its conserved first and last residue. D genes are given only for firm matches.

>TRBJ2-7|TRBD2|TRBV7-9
TGTGCCAGCAGCCCACTAGCGGGGGGATTCTACGAGCAGTACTTC
CASSPLAGGFYEQYF
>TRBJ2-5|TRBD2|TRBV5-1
TGCGCCAGCAGTCAAGCAATGACTAGCGGGGGGGCCGGGGAGACCCAGTACTTC
CASSQAMTSGGAGETQYF
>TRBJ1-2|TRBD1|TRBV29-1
TGCAGCGTGAGCGGACAGGGGGCGCCTGGCTACACCTTC
CSVSGQGAPGYTF
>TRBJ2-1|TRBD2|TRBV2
TGTGCCACCATAGCGGGTACTTCCTACAATGAGCAGTTCTTC
CATIAGTSYNEQFF
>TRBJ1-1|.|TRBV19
TGTGCCAGTACCGACCCCCGCGACCCAGGGGCAATTTCTGAAGCTTTCTTT
CASTDPRDPGAISEAFF
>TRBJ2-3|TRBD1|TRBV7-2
TGTGCCAGCAGCTTACAGGGGGCAGATACGCAGTATTTT
CASSLQGADTQYF
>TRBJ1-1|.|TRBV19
TGTGCCAGTAGACTAGGGGGTCACACCGACACTGAAGCTTTCTTT
CASRLGGHTDTEAFF
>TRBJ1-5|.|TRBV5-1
TGCGCCAGCAGCCCGGAGGGTGGCGGGGGTCAGCCCCAGCATTTT
CASSPEGGGGQPQHF
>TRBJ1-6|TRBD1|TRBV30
TGTGCCTGGAGTGCGACCGGGACAGGTTGCTCACCCCTCCACTTT
CAWSATGTGCSPLHF
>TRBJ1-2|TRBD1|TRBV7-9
TGTGCCAGCATCCCCCTCCAGGGACAGGATTCTGGCTACACCTTC
CASIPLQGQDSGYTF
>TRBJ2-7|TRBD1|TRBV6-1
TGTGCCAGCAGAGAACGGACAGGGAACTACGAGCAGTACTTC
CASRERTGNYEQYF
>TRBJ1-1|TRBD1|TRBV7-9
TGTGCCGCCCAGGGGGAGAACACTGAAGCTTTCTTT
CAAQGENTEAFF
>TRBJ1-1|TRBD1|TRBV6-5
TGTGCCAGCTCCCGGACAGGGGAGTACACTGAAGCTTTCTTT
CASSRTGEYTEAFF
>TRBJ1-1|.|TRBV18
TGTGCCAGCTCCCATACAGACAGCTTGAACACTGAAGCTTTCTTT
CASSHTDSLNTEAFF
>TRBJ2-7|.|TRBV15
TGTGCCACCAGCAAACAAGGTACTCCAGGCTACGAGCAGTACTTC
CATSKQGTPGYEQYF
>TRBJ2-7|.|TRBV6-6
TGTGCCAGCCGGATCGAGGACTCCTACGAGCAGTACTTC
CASRIEDSYEQYF
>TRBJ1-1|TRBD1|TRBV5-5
TGTGCCAGCAGCCGGGGACAGACCACTGAAGCTTTCTTT
CASSRGQTTEAFF
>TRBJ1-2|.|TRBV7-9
TGTGCCAGCAGCCCCGGTCCCGCTTTAAACTTC
CASSPGPALNF
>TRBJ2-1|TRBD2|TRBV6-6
TGTGCCAGCAACCTACTAGCGGGGGGTTACAATGAGCAGTTCTTC
CASNLLAGGYNEQFF
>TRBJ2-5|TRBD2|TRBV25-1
TGTGCCAGCAGTGAGGGGCGGGGGGGCCCAGAGACCCAGTACTTC
CASSEGRGGPETQYF
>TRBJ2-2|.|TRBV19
TGTGCCAGTAGTATCGGGGGAGCCGGGGAGCTGTTTTTT
CASSIGGAGELFF
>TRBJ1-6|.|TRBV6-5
TGTGCCAGCAGTTACTCAACAGGGAATGGATCACCCCTCCACTTT
CASSYSTGNGSPLHF
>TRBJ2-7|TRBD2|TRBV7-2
TGTGCCAGCAGGACTAGCGGGGGGAACGAGCAGTACTTC
CASRTSGGNEQYF
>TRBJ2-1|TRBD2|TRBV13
TGTGCCAGCAGCCAGAGAGCCGGGACTAGCGGGGGGGTAAGGAATGAGCAGTTCTTC
CASSQRAGTSGGVRNEQFF
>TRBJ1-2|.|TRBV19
TGTGCCAGTAGTATTGCAGGGGCGTACTATGGCTACACCTTC
CASSIAGAYYGYTF
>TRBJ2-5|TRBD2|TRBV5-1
TGCGCCAGCAGCTTGGGCGGGGGACTAGGCATTGAGACCCAGTACTTC
CASSLGGGLGIETQYF
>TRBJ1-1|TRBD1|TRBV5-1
TGCGCCAGCAGCTTGGAGGGGGCGAACACTGAAGCTTTCTTT
CASSLEGANTEAFF
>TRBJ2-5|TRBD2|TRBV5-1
TGCGCCAGCAGCCGAGCTGCTAGCGGGGGTCTCCAAGAGACCCAGTACTTC
CASSRAASGGLQETQYF
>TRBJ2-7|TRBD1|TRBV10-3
TGTGCCATCAGCTTCGGACAGGGCGAGCAGTACTTC
CAISFGQGEQYF
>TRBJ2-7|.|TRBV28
TGTGCCAGCAGTTTGGCCAGGGCGGGATCCTACGAGCAGTACTTC
CASSLARAGSYEQYF
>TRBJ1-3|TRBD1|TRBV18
TGTGCCAGCTCACTGGGACAGGGCGTCGGAAACACCATATATTTT
CASSLGQGVGNTIYF
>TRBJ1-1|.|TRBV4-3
TGCGCCAGCAGCCAGGACAGCCGATACCAAGCTTTCTTT
CASSQDSRYQAFF
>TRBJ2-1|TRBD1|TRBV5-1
TGCGCCAGCAGCACCACCGGGACAGGGGGCTGGAATGAGCAGTTCTTC
CASSTTGTGGWNEQFF
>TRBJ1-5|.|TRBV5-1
TGCGCCAGCAGCCGCGATGGCAATCAGCCCCAGCATTTT
CASSRDGNQPQHF
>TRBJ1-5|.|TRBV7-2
TGTGCCAGCAGCGGGAGTGGGATGGAGCCCCAGCATTTT
CASSGSGMEPQHF
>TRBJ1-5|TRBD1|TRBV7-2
TGTGCCAGCAGCGACAGGGGGCAGCCCCAGCATTTT
CASSDRGQPQHF
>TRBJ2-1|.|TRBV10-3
TGTGCCATCAGTGAGTCTGGAGGCTCGGCTTACACCTACAATGAGCAGTTCTTC
CAISESGGSAYTYNEQFF
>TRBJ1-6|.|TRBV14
TGTGCCAGCAGTCCCCAGTTTAATTCACCCCTCCACTTT
CASSPQFNSPLHF
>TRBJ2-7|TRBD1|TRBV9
TGTGCCAGCAGCGTAGAGACAGGGAGCTTCTACGAGCAGTACTTC
CASSVETGSFYEQYF
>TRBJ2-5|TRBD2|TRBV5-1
TGCGCCAGCAGCTTGTGGGCTAGCGGGGCGATGGAGACCCAGTACTTC
CASSLWASGAMETQYF
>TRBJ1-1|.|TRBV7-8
TGTGCCAGCAGCTTAACCACCCACCAGTTGAACACTGAAGCTTTCTTT
CASSLTTHQLNTEAFF
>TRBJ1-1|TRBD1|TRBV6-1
TGTGCCAGCAGTACATTTCAGGGGGCGAACACTGAAGCTTTCTTT
CASSTFQGANTEAFF